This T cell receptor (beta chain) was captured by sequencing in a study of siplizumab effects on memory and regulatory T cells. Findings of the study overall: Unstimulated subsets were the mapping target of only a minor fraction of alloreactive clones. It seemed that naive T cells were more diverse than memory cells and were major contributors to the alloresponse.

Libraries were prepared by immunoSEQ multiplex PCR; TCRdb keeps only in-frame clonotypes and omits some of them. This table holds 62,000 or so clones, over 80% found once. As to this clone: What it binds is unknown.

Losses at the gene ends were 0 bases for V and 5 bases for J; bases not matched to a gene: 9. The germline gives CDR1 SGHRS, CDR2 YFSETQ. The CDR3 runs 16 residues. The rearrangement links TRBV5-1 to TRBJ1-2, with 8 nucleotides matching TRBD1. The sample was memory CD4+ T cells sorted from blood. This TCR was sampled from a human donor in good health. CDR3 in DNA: TGCGCCAGCAGCTTGGAAGGCAGGGGGCATGCTTATGGCTACACCTTC. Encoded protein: CASSLEGRGHAYGYTF.